Shown below are 2 T cell receptor beta chains from a single sample sequenced in a study of OX40 agonist ivuxolimab in advanced cancers. Profiled with immunoSEQ multiplex PCR; TCRdb holds only in-frame clones, not every one. The repertoire holds about 99,000 clones, with about 96% as singletons. The input for sequencing was CD4+ or CD8+ T cells sorted from blood, taken in a trial of the OX40 agonist ivuxolimab. The receptors come from an adult with an advanced solid tumor such as melanoma, head and neck, liver or kidney cancer.

The chain is built from TRBV6-6 and TRBJ2-7; D is uncertain. Germline CDR1 MNHNY, CDR2 SVGAGI (reference sequence). CDR3 length equals 14 residues. V was cut by 6 bases and J by 0 bases, with 12 bases left in between. The DNA for the CDR3 is TGTGCCAGCAGGATATCGACGCACTCCTACGAGCAGTACTTC. Encoded protein: CASRISTHSYEQYF.

The J gene is TRBJ2-2, the V gene TRBV27; no clear D. The CDR3 consists of 12 residues. Germline V gene lookup returns CDR1 MNHEY and CDR2 SMNVEV (reference sequence). V dropped 4 bases and J dropped 6 bases, with 6 bases sitting between them. The CDR3 DNA sequence: TGTGCCAGCAGTTCTCTATCCGGGGAGCTGTTTTTT. Its translation is CASSSLSGELFF.